This T cell receptor beta chain was sequenced during a study of blood T cell repertoires in COVID-19. Background on the study: Sites in the United States, Italy and Spain provided acute and convalescent COVID-19 samples. The analysed material was cDNA or gDNA that came from T cells, B-cell-depleted T cells, or PBMCs.

The CDR3 covers 17 residues. V lost 5 bases and J lost 3; bases outside the gene matches: 12. The germline V gene has CDR1 SGDLS and CDR2 YYNGEE. Original processing notes: Amplification from reference gene primers served as the basis for estimated nucleated cell counts. The assay was immunoSEQ multiplex PCR, and TCRdb's table has in-frame clones only and misses some. V and J calls and clone size are as listed in that table; D and trimming were resolved from the DNA. The sample lists 300,000 or so clones; around 83% were seen once. Sequencing was done on a sample of peripheral blood. The TCR comes from a woman in her fifties or sixties with acute or convalescent COVID-19. The chain couples TRBV9 to TRBJ2-2; 8 bases map to TRBD2. The chain's CDR3 is CASSPLAGGVDTGELFF. The CDR3 bases are TGTGCCAGCAGTCCACTCGCCGGGGGGGTTGACACCGGGGAGCTGTTTTTT.